Following are 24 T cell receptor beta chains from one sample sequenced in a study of immune evolution from preneoplasia to lung adenocarcinoma. Data came from immunoSEQ multiplex PCR; TCRdb stores just in-frame clones and leaves some out. The sample has roughly 4,700 clones; roughly 73% are singletons. The sample comprised FFPE lung adenocarcinoma in situ tissue. Source of these receptors: a person between 55 and 80 years old with lung adenocarcinoma.

The chain uses TRBV9 and TRBJ2-7, with a weak D call TRBD1 (6 bases). V dropped 0 bases and J dropped 7 bases, with 14 bases sitting between them. The CDR3 sequence is 14 residues long. Looked up from germline, CDR1 is SGDLS and CDR2 is YYNGEE. CDR3: CASSVEYRDGEQYF. The CDR3 nucleotides read TGTGCCAGCAGCGTAGAATACAGGGATGGGGAGCAGTACTTC.

The J gene is TRBJ1-2, the V gene TRBV9; 8 positions agree with TRBD1. Germline V CDR1 and CDR2: SGDLS, YYNGEE. V lost 3 bases and J lost 14; bases outside the gene matches: 15. The CDR3 covers 14 residues. CDR3 nucleotide sequence: TGTGCCAGCAGCGGGGGACAGGCCCTTTCGGGCCTTACCTTC. This encodes CASSGGQALSGLTF.

The chain employs TRBV30 and TRBJ1-6; possibly TRBD1 for D (5 bases). V was clipped by 5 bases and J by 7 bases, with 15 bases between them. The V gene's germline CDR1 is GTSNPN and CDR2 SVGIG (reference sequence). This CDR3 region has 14 residues. As DNA, the CDR3 is TGTGCCTGGGGCCGGCAGGGATACAATTCACCCCTCCACTTT. It yields the protein CAWGRQGYNSPLHF.

The chain links TRBV13 to TRBJ1-1; D ambiguous. Germline assignment: CDR1 PRHDT and CDR2 FYEKMQ (reference sequence). Trimming removed 6 bases from V and 4 bases from J, with 12 bases in between. CDR3 size: 13 residues. CDR3 residues: CASSEFKGTEAFF. The CDR3, as DNA: TGTGCCAGCAGTGAGTTCAAGGGCACTGAAGCTTTCTTT.

This rearrangement joins TRBV30 to TRBJ1-5; 9 positions agree with TRBD1. V lost 2 bases and J lost 3; bases outside the gene matches: 5. Germline V CDR1 and CDR2: GTSNPN, SVGIG (reference sequence). The CDR3 runs to 15 residues. The CDR3 is CAWSLGQGHNQPQHF. CDR3 nucleotide sequence: TGTGCCTGGAGTCTCGGACAGGGGCACAATCAGCCCCAGCATTTT.

This clone was seen a few times. The chain joins TRBV6-5 to TRBJ1-6, with 9 bases matching TRBD1. Germline CDR1 MNHEY, CDR2 SVGAGI. Losses at the gene ends were 8 bases for V and 7 bases for J; bases not matched to a gene: 9. The CDR3 runs 15 residues. CDR3 nucleotide sequence: TGTGCCAGCTCACCCACCGGGACAGGGAATTCACCCCTCCACTTT. This sequence encodes CASSPTGTGNSPLHF.

The genes are TRBV30 and TRBJ2-4; D is unclear. Germline values: CDR1 GTSNPN, CDR2 SVGIG (reference sequence). This CDR3 has 14 residues. The germline V and J ends were trimmed by 3 bases and 0 bases, with 9 bases remaining between them. The CDR3 spells CAWRAKLAKNIQYF. For the CDR3, the DNA is TGTGCCTGGAGGGCGAAGCTAGCCAAAAACATTCAGTACTTC.

V gene TRBV4-1 combines with J gene TRBJ2-6, with 9 bases that match TRBD1. The CDR3 is made up of 17 amino acids. V lost 2 bases to trimming and J lost 2 bases; unmatched junction nucleotides: 4. The germline gives CDR1 MGHRA, CDR2 YSYEKL. The CDR3 protein is CASSQWDRDPGANVLTF. The CDR3 bases are TGCGCCAGCAGCCAATGGGACAGGGACCCTGGGGCCAACGTCCTGACTTTC.

CDR3: CSVREQEYSPLHF. The CDR3, as DNA: TGCAGCGTTCGGGAACAGGAGTATTCACCCCTCCACTTT. The J gene is TRBJ1-6, the V gene TRBV29-1; possible D gene TRBD1, 5 bases. The ends were cut back, 5 bases at V and 8 bases at J, with 13 bases in the middle. CDR1 and CDR2 from the germline V gene are SQVTM and ANQGSEA. The CDR3 totals 13 residues.

The table lists this clone with a count of one. The chain has TRBV6-1 and TRBJ1-3; D unclear. V gave up 3 bases and J gave up 5 bases, with 5 bases separating them. Germline V gives CDR1 MNHNS, CDR2 SASEGT. The CDR3 has 12 amino acids. CDR3 DNA: TGTGCCAGCAGTGAGGGTAGAAACACCATATATTTT. As protein: CASSEGRNTIYF.

The genes are TRBV7-3 and TRBJ1-2, with 7 bases aligning to TRBD1. Germline-derived CDR1 and CDR2 are SGHTA and FQGTGA. V lost 0 bases, J lost 4 bases, and 5 bases stayed unmatched. The CDR3 loop spans 15 amino acids. The CDR3: CASSLTPDRAYGYTF. CDR3 coding DNA: TGTGCCAGCAGCTTAACCCCCGACAGGGCCTATGGCTACACCTTC.

This clone occurred once. Germline and junction disagree at one end, which may indicate a read error. The chain has TRBV11-1 and TRBJ2-1, with TRBD2 matching 8 bases. Per germline, CDR1 SGHAT and CDR2 FQDESV (reference sequence). The CDR3 consists of 19 residues. Written as DNA, the CDR3 is TGTACCAGCAGCTTTTCACCCCGGGGGGGCGGGGGGTTTTACAATGAGCAGTTCTTC. Translated, it gives CTSSFSPRGGGGFYNEQFF.

This chain uses TRBV28 with TRBJ1-6, with D tentatively TRBD1 (6 bases). CDR1 MDHEN and CDR2 SYDVKM come from the germline V gene. Trimming removed 4 bases from V and 3 bases from J, with 13 bases in between. The CDR3 runs 16 residues. The CDR3 DNA reads TGTGCCAGCAGTTCTAAGGTGGGACACTATAATTCACCCCTCCACTTT. This translates into CASSSKVGHYNSPLHF.

This sequence joins TRBV6-5 and TRBJ1-6; D ambiguous. V lost 4 bases and J lost 3, with 13 bases in between. This CDR3 has 16 amino acids. The germline V gene has CDR1 MNHEY and CDR2 SVGAGI. CDR3 sequence: CASSSPGRDYNSPLHF. CDR3 bases: TGTGCCAGCAGTTCCCCTGGACGGGACTATAATTCACCCCTCCACTTT.

About this clone: Other DNA sequences within the sample encode an identical CDR3. V is TRBV5-4 and J is TRBJ2-5, with 11 positions matching TRBD1. The CDR3 loop spans 18 amino acids. The V gene end was trimmed by 0 bases and the J gene end by 4 bases; junction bases not matched to a gene: 11. Germline values: CDR1 SGHNT, CDR2 YYREEE (reference sequence). For the CDR3, the DNA is TGTGCCAGCAGCTTGGGGGTGCAACGGACAGGGGGCGGAGAGACCCAGTACTTC. Translating gives CASSLGVQRTGGGETQYF. The full variable domain, its missing parts supplied by reference TRBV5-4 and TRBJ2-5, is ETGVTQSPTHLIKTRGQQVTLRCSSQSGHNTVSWYQQALGQGPQFIFQYYREEENGRGNFPPRFSGLQFPNYSSELNVNALELDDSALYLCASSLGVQRTGGGETQYFGPGTRLLVL.

The chain carries TRBV4-1 and TRBJ2-7; 7 nucleotides align to TRBD1. CDR3 length: 15 amino acids. Germline V gene data show CDR1 as MGHRA and CDR2 as YSYEKL. V shed 3 bases, J shed 4 bases, and the junction held 9 bases outside the gene matches. The CDR3 region is CASSHPGGNRYEQYF. CDR3 coding DNA: TGCGCCAGCAGCCACCCAGGGGGAAATCGGTACGAGCAGTACTTC.

The V and J genes are TRBV2 and TRBJ2-7, with 13 bases matching TRBD2. V lost 4 bases and J lost 3; bases outside the gene matches: 0. Germline-derived CDR1 and CDR2 are SNHLY and FYNNEI. The CDR3 has 14 residues. CDR3 protein: CASSGTSGGYEQYF. DNA for the CDR3: TGTGCCAGCAGTGGGACTAGCGGGGGCTACGAGCAGTACTTC.

This clone was recorded only once. The V call is TRBV4-2, the J call TRBJ1-5; unclear D gene. The CDR3 spans 15 residues. V dropped 0 bases and J dropped 2 bases, with 8 bases sitting between them. Germline values: CDR1 LGHNA, CDR2 YNFKEQ. CDR3 region: CASSQDDGRNQPQHF. The CDR3, as DNA: TGTGCCAGCAGCCAAGATGACGGGCGCAATCAGCCCCAGCATTTT.

V gene TRBV11-3 combines with J gene TRBJ2-6; D unresolved. Trimming left V 2 bases short and J 0 bases short, with 14 bases between. CDR1 is SGHNT and CDR2 is YENEEA in the germline V gene. The CDR3 has 18 residues. The CDR3 bases are TGTGCCAGCAGCTTAAATCACCGACACAGCTCTGGGGCCAACGTCCTGACTTTC. It specifies CASSLNHRHSSGANVLTF.

This clone was counted once. The J gene is TRBJ2-1, the V gene TRBV5-1, with 7 bases lining up with TRBD2. V was pared by 0 bases and J by 5 bases, with 5 bases of the junction left unmatched. The CDR3 runs 15 residues. CDR1 is SGHRS and CDR2 is YFSETQ in the germline V gene. DNA of the CDR3: TGCGCCAGCAGCTTGGGCCGGCGGGGGAACAATGAGCAGTTCTTC. Its protein is CASSLGRRGNNEQFF.

In regard to this clone: One junction end does not reproduce the germline sequence, and a read error may be involved. The chain recombines TRBV7-9 with TRBJ1-6; D unclear. The CDR3 consists of 13 residues. Germline CDR1 reads SEHNR; CDR2 reads FQNEAQ (reference sequence). The CDR3 sequence is CVSSLDTNSPLHF. DNA of the CDR3: TGTGTCAGCAGCTTAGACACTAATTCACCCCTCCACTTT.

The J gene is TRBJ2-5, the V gene TRBV10-3; TRBD2 matches at 8 bases. This CDR3 has 19 amino acids. The V and J ends lost 0 bases and 4 bases, in that order; junction bases with no gene match: 16. CDR1 and CDR2 (germline): ENHRY, SYGVKD. The CDR3 loop reads CAISESVGKAGAPGETQYF. The CDR3, as DNA: TGTGCCATCAGTGAGTCAGTGGGGAAAGCGGGGGCCCCGGGAGAGACCCAGTACTTC.

The rearrangement links TRBV30 to TRBJ1-5; D ambiguous. Germline CDR1 reads GTSNPN; CDR2 reads SVGIG (reference sequence). The CDR3 length is 13 residues. V was trimmed by 5 bases and J by 1 base, leaving 9 bases between them. Here the CDR3 DNA reads TGTGCCTGGGGCGGGATGAGCAATCAGCCCCAGCATTTT. Its protein product is CAWGGMSNQPQHF. Using reference TRBV30 and TRBJ1-5 for the parts outside the CDR3, the full variable domain is SQTIHQWPATLVQPVGSPLSLECTVEGTSNPNLYWYRQAAGRGLQLLFYSVGIGQISSEVPQNLSASRPQDRQFILSSKKLLLSDSGFYLCAWGGMSNQPQHFGDGTRLSIL.

This chain connects TRBV7-8 to TRBJ2-3; D tentatively reads TRBD1 or TRBD2 (5 bases each). The CDR3 is 15 residues long. Germline loops: CDR1 SGHVS, CDR2 FQNEAQ. V lost 6 bases and J lost 0, with 13 bases in between. CDR3 DNA sequence: TGTGCCAGCAGTAACTACCGGGACAGCACAGATACGCAGTATTTT. The encoded protein is CASSNYRDSTDTQYF.